Detailed here is one T cell receptor beta chain. Its antigen remains unidentified. PCR used 60 Vbeta primers and 13 Jbeta primers. Only in-frame clones appear in the TCRdb table, and some are missing; sequencing was by immunoSEQ multiplex PCR. The sample carries around 100,000 clones, approximately 70% recorded once. Germline CDR1 reads SGDLS; CDR2 reads YYNGEE. V dropped 1 base and J dropped 8; count of bases not matched to a gene: 7. The CDR3 contains 14 residues. The sample originates from a study of cytomegalovirus exposure and HLA in healthy donors. General study findings and limits: Several V segments, TRBV6-2 and TRBV6-3 among them, could not be told apart and were dropped.

The specimen sequenced was PBMCs. The rearrangement uses TRBV9 and TRBJ1-2; 8 nucleotides line up with TRBD1. The TCR sequence derives from a man aged 30 to 39 in good health and CMV-seropositive. The CDR3 DNA follows: TGTGCCAGCAGCGTAACGGACAGGGCGGAAGGCTACACCTTC. This translates into CASSVTDRAEGYTF.